This T cell receptor (beta chain) was retrieved from a study of T cell responses to AZD1222 COVID-19 vaccine (dated by TCRdb to the early 2020s). The study in broad terms: TCR sequencing was performed for 230 to 250 trial participants, of whom 200 to 220 were given two doses of AZD1222 and around 26 were given two doses of MenACWY control vaccine. Trial participants were enrolled by age into subgroups of 18-55, 56-69 and 70-plus years, and around 140, 26 and 57 TCR-sequenced participants, respectively, were included in these subgroups. Paper-wide results and their limitations: Most participants were white British and females outnumbered males, and the authors suggested that clonal diversity may have been underestimated. Conclusions about previously exposed vaccinees were limited because only six AZD1222 recipients were SARS-CoV-2 seropositive at baseline. Because no day 14 peak-response samples were available, repertoires were characterized only after the peak T cell response. Spike-specific TCR breadth and depth rose significantly after two AZD1222 doses compared with day 0 and with MenACWY recipients. Reportedly, close to half of the unique spike-specific TCRs recognized epitopes lying outside the regions that are mutated in the B.1.351 and B.1.1.7 variants. In the small 56-69-year group, the increase in depth fell short of significance, most likely because of low power. CD4 TCRs associated with the vaccine covered the entire spike protein, and the dominant responses were in regions 160-218 and 743-854.

According to the study, the label for this sample's time point signals: about 28 days (+/-7) after the second vaccine dose. AZD1222 recipients given second doses at about 4 weeks or at about 12 weeks were pooled, since spike-specific TCR depth and breadth were not found to differ between the two schedules. Samples from vaccinated people were obtained from the UK trials COV001 and COV002, which included a single-blind randomized controlled phase 2/3 trial of AZD1222 (ChAdOx1 nCoV-19) in healthy adults. For TCRbeta chain sequencing, PBMC samples were collected from trial participants at day 0 and at day 28 after the second dose. The cysteine opens and the phenylalanine closes a CDR3 of 16 amino acids. This entry keeps only the CDR3 DNA: 48 bases, framed from base 1. The junction shows trimming of 4 bases on V and 1 base on J, and the gene matches do not reach 7 bases of it. According to the germline V gene, CDR1 reads MNHNS and CDR2 reads SASEGT.

A single count supports this clone. There is no known antigen for this receptor. No per-base quality is available; no much larger clone lies one base away. The CDR3 regions of human TCRbeta chains were subjected to immunosequencing. As for the authors' bioinformatics: TCRs in the repertoires were matched against a reference library of SARS-CoV-2-specific TCRs that had been generated with the MIRA antigen-specificity platform. Breadth was defined as the fraction of unique TCRs that were SARS-CoV-2-associated. Depth was defined as the fraction of total T cells that were SARS-CoV-2-associated. Using the MIRA data, every spike-specific TCR was mapped to the spike region that the TCR reacted to and assigned to either a CD4 or a CD8 class. Log10-transformed breadth and depth values were compared by one-way ANOVA with Sidak's multiple comparisons tests. As stored in TCRdb, this immuneACCESS dataset retains in-frame rearrangements with V and J assigned. A fraction of the clones does not appear; measured against another copy, unresolved V genes explain less than half of the discrepancy, and the remainder lacks a known reason. V and J calls and clone size come straight from that table; D and trimming were deduced from the DNA. In this sample the table shows some 81,000 clones, 85% to 95% of which occur a single time. 11% of the sample comes from the top ten.

This sequence originates from an adult who received the AZD1222 COVID-19 vaccine. This receptor chain uses TRBV6-1 and TRBJ2-7; TRBD1 aligns with 10 central bases. The sequences come from peripheral blood, collected 28 days after the second AZD1222 dose. This receptor has the CDR3 CASSGAPGQGSYEQYF. The DNA reads as follows: TGTGCCAGCAGTGGGGCCCCGGGACAGGGGTCCTACGAGCAGTACTTC.